The sequence of this TCR beta chain was determined in a study of T cell responses to AZD1222 COVID-19 vaccine. Germline CDR1 LGHDT, CDR2 YNNKEL (reference sequence). The CDR3 runs 15 residues. V lost 3 bases to trimming and J lost 2 bases; unmatched junction nucleotides: 4. Assay: immunoSEQ multiplex PCR; the TCRdb copy retains only in-frame clones and omits some. Here the sample spans about 130,000 clones, roughly 82% being singletons. Sample: peripheral blood, taken on day 0 of AZD1222 vaccination. The receptor comes from an adult in good health. The V and J genes are TRBV3-1 (or the pseudogene TRBV3-2) and TRBJ2-5; 9 bases align to TRBD1. CDR3 nucleotides: TGTGCCAGCAGCCATTCTGGGACAGGGCAAGAGACCCAGTACTTC. Protein product: CASSHSGTGQETQYF.